These T cell receptor beta chains were read from a single sample in a study of blood T cell repertoires in COVID-19. Using immunoSEQ multiplex PCR, the repertoire was profiled, and TCRdb retains in-frame clones only, with some absent. Of around 300,000 clones listed, 90% were seen once; the top ten hold around 1%. The specimen was peripheral blood. These receptors were obtained from a woman in her forties with COVID-19, enrolled during active disease. CDR3s include the opening cysteine and the closing phenylalanine or tryptophan. The D gene is left open where the match is weak. Where a row states a size, it is once, few, many or the class of an expanded clone; other rows omit it.

>-|TRBV15|15|TRBD1|TRBJ2-5
CATSRDRVREKTQYF
TGTGCCACCAGCAGGGACAGGGTGAGGGAGAAGACCCAGTACTTC
>-|TRBV29-1|13|TRBD2|TRBJ2-5
CSVGGGTQETQYF
TGCAGCGTTGGGGGGGGGACGCAAGAGACCCAGTACTTC
>-|TRBV29-1|15|-|TRBJ1-1
CSVDGREARGTEAFF
TGCAGCGTTGACGGCAGGGAGGCCCGAGGGACTGAAGCTTTCTTT
>once|TRBV9|14|-|TRBJ2-7
CASSPRSGPYEQYF
TGTGCCAGCAGCCCTCGCAGTGGGCCCTACGAGCAGTACTTC
>-|TRBV4-3|15|-|TRBJ1-1
CASSQSGAINTEAFF
TGCGCCAGCAGCCAGTCAGGGGCGATAAACACTGAAGCTTTCTTT
>-|TRBV15|21|TRBD1|TRBJ1-2
CATSRVTGALRSRGFNYGYTF
TGTGCCACCAGCAGAGTCACAGGGGCTTTACGGTCAAGAGGCTTCAACTATGGCTACACCTTC
>-|TRBV5-1|14|TRBD1|TRBJ2-3
CASSQGARTDTQYF
TGCGCCAGCAGTCAGGGGGCTCGCACAGATACGCAGTATTTT
>-|TRBV27|15|-|TRBJ2-1
CASSPQGNAFSEQFF
TGTGCCAGCAGTCCGCAGGGGAATGCCTTTTCTGAGCAGTTCTTC
>-|TRBV7-9|16|-|TRBJ1-4
CASSEIKGATNEKLFF
TGTGCCAGCAGCGAAATTAAGGGAGCAACTAATGAAAAACTGTTTTTT
>-|TRBV29-1|15|TRBD1|TRBJ2-2
CSVVGQGADTGELFF
TGCAGCGTTGTTGGGCAGGGGGCCGACACCGGGGAGCTGTTTTTT
>-|TRBV27|20|-|TRBJ2-3
CASSPILLAAALIDTDTQYF
TGTGCCAGCAGTCCCATATTACTGGCGGCCGCACTTATTGACACAGATACGCAGTATTTT
>-|TRBV7-2|13|-|TRBJ2-3
CASPVGGTDTQYF
TGTGCCAGCCCGGTAGGAGGCACAGATACGCAGTATTTT
>-|TRBV2|13|-|TRBJ1-1
CASSTTGYTEAFF
TGTGCCAGCAGTACTACAGGGTACACTGAAGCTTTCTTT
>-|TRBV3-1/TRBV3-2|20|TRBD2|TRBJ2-5
CASSHFKPGLAGAQQETQYF
TGTGCCAGCAGCCATTTTAAGCCGGGACTAGCAGGGGCCCAACAAGAGACCCAGTACTTC
>-|TRBV19|14|-|TRBJ2-7
CASSLKDNGYEQYF
TGTGCCAGTAGTCTTAAGGACAACGGCTACGAGCAGTACTTC
>-|TRBV27|14|-|TRBJ2-2
CASSQGIPPGELFF
TGTGCCAGCAGCCAGGGGATTCCACCCGGGGAGCTGTTTTTT
>-|TRBV20-1|14|-|TRBJ1-1
CSASRRGWNTEAFF
TGCAGTGCTAGTCGGCGGGGTTGGAACACTGAAGCTTTCTTT
>-|TRBV28|15|TRBD1|TRBJ2-7
CASRPLGQDTYEQYF
TGTGCCAGCAGGCCCCTCGGACAGGACACCTACGAGCAGTACTTC
>-|TRBV7-2|15|TRBD2|TRBJ2-7
CASSQLAGSVDEQYF
TGTGCCAGCAGTCAACTAGCGGGAAGTGTCGACGAGCAGTACTTC
>-|TRBV18|16|TRBD1|TRBJ1-5
CASSPRDRAANQPQHF
TGTGCCAGCTCACCTAGGGACAGGGCGGCCAATCAGCCCCAGCATTTT
>few|TRBV11-2|16|-|TRBJ1-2
CASSSDSAGANYGYTF
TGTGCCAGCAGCTCCGATTCGGCAGGGGCTAACTATGGCTACACCTTC
>-|TRBV9|18|TRBD1|TRBJ2-2
CASSVFGPGTGGTGELFF
TGTGCCAGCAGCGTATTTGGTCCGGGGACAGGGGGGACCGGGGAGCTGTTTTTT
>-|TRBV6-2/TRBV6-3|14|-|TRBJ1-1
CASSYSGVNTEAFF
TGTGCCAGCAGTTACTCGGGAGTGAACACTGAAGCTTTCTTT
>-|TRBV14|15|TRBD2|TRBJ2-1
CASSLRLAGNNEQFF
TGTGCCAGCAGCCTACGACTAGCGGGGAACAATGAGCAGTTCTTC
>-|TRBV7-2|16|-|TRBJ1-6
CASSRPLGTTLGPLHF
TGTGCCAGCAGCCGGCCCCTAGGGACAACACTTGGACCCCTCCACTTT
>once|TRBV6-2/TRBV6-3|15|-|TRBJ1-5
CASSSLDSPNQPQHF
TGTGCCAGCAGTTCCCTGGACAGTCCCAATCAGCCCCAGCATTTT
>-|TRBV28|20|TRBD2|TRBJ2-5
CASSIPSFRVAGGRQETQYF
TGTGCCAGCAGTATACCCTCCTTTAGGGTAGCGGGGGGGCGACAGGAGACCCAGTACTTC